This paragraph reports one T cell receptor (beta chain). The CDR3 runs to 12 residues. Trimming removed 2 bases from V and 9 bases from J, with 11 bases in between. A second about 7 to 12 cycle PCR used barcoded and J-beta primers. With 12 random nucleotides, a template-switch adaptor tagged each individual cDNA molecule. TCRdb re-called the 5' RACE reads through MiXCR, storing one row per CDR3 protein. In the table there are about 1.7 million distinct CDR3 sequences, roughly 28% of which are singletons. This sample stems from a study of blood T cells in healthy people across ages. The sample taken for sequencing was blood. The V and J genes are TRBV12-3 or TRBV12-4 and TRBJ2-7; D is perhaps TRBD1 (6 bases). The clonotype was recovered from a woman between 25 and 40 years old in good health. The chain's CDR3 is CASSLRGKGQYF. For the CDR3, the DNA is TGTGCCAGCAGTTTAAGGGGGAAGGGGCAGTACTTC.